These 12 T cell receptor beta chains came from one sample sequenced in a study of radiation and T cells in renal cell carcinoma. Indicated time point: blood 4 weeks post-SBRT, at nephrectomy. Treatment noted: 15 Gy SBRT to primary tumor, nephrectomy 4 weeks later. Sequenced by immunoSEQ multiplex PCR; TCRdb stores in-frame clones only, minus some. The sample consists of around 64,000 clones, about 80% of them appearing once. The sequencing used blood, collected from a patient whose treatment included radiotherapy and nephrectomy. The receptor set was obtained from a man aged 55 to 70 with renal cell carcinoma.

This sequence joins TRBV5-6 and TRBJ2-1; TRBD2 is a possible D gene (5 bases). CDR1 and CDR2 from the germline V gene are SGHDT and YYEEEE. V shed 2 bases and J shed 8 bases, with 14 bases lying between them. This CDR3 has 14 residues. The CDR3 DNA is TGTGCCAGCAGCTTCGAGGGTTTAAATCATGAGCAGTTCTTC. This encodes CASSFEGLNHEQFF.

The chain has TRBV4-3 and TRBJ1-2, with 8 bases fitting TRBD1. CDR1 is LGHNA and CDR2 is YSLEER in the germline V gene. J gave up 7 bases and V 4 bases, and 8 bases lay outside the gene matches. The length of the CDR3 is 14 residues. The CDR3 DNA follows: TGCGCCAGCAGCCCTGGACAGGGTCAGGCTGGCTACACCTTC. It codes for CASSPGQGQAGYTF.

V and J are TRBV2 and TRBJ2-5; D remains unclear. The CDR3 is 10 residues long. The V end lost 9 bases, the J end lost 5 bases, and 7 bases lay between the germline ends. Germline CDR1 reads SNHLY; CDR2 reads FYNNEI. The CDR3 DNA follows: TGTGCCAGTCAGAGGGAGACCCAGTACTTC. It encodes CASQRETQYF.

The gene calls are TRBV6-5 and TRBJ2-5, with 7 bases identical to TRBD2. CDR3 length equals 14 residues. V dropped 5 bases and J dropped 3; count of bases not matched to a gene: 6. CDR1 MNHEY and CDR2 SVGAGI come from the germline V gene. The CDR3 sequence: CASSEVAGKETQYF. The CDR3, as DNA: TGTGCCAGCAGTGAAGTAGCGGGCAAAGAGACCCAGTACTTC.

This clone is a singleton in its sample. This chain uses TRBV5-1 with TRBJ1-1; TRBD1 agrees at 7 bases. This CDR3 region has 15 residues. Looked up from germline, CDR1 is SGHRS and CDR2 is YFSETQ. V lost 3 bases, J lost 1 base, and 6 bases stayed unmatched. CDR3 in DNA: TGCGCCAGCAGCTGGGGGACAGCCCCGAACACTGAAGCTTTCTTT. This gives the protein CASSWGTAPNTEAFF. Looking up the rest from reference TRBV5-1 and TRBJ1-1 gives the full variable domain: KAGVTQTPRYLIKTRGQQVTLSCSPISGHRSVSWYQQTPGQGLQFLFEYFSETQRNKGNFPGRFSGRQFSNSRSEMNVSTLELGDSALYLCASSWGTAPNTEAFFGQGTRLTVV.

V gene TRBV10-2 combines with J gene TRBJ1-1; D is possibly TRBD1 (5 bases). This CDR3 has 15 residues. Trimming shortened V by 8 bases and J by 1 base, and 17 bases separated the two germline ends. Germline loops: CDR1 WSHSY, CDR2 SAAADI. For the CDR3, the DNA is TGCGCCAGCCATTGGGACGGAACTCCGAACACTGAAGCTTTCTTT. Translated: CASHWDGTPNTEAFF.

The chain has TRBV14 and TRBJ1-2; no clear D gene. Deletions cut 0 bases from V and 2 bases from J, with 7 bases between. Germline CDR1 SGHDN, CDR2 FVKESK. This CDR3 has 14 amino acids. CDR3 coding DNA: TGTGCCAGCAGCCAAGAACCCTCAAACTATGGCTACACCTTC. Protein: CASSQEPSNYGYTF. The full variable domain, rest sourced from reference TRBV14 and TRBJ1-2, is EAGVTQFPSHSVIEKGQTVTLRCDPISGHDNLYWYRRVMGKEIKFLLHFVKESKQDESGMPNNRFLAERTGGTYSTLKVQPAELEDSGVYFCASSQEPSNYGYTFGSGTRLTVV.

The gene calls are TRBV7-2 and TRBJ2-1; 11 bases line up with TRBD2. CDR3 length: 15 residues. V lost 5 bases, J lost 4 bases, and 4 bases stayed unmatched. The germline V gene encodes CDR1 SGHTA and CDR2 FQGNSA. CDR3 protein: CASSVTSGVYNEQFF. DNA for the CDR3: TGTGCCAGCAGCGTGACTAGCGGGGTTTACAATGAGCAGTTCTTC.

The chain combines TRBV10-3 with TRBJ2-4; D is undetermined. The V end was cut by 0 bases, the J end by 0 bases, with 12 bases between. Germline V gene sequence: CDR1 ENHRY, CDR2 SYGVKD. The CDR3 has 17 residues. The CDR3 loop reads CAISESSRVGAKNIQYF. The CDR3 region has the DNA TGTGCCATCAGTGAGTCGTCAAGGGTAGGAGCCAAAAACATTCAGTACTTC.

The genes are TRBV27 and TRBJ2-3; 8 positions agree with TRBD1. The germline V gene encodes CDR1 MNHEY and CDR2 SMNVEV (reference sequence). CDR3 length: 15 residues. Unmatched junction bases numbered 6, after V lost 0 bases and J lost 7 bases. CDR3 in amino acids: CASSLSTGELNTQYF. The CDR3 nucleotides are TGTGCCAGCAGTTTATCGACAGGGGAGTTGAATACGCAGTATTTT.

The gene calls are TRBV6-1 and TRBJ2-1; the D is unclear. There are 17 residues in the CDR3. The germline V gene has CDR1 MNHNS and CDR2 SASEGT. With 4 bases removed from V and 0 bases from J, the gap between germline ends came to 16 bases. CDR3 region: CASSANRHLSSYNEQFF. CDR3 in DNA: TGTGCCAGCAGTGCGAACCGCCACCTTAGCTCCTACAATGAGCAGTTCTTC.

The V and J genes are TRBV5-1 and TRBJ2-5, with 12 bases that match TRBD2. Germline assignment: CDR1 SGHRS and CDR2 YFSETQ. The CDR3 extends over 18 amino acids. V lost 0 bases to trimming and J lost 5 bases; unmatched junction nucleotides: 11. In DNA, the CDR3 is TGCGCCAGCAGCTTGGCTCAACTAGCGGGGGGAACGAGGGAGACCCAGTACTTC. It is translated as CASSLAQLAGGTRETQYF.